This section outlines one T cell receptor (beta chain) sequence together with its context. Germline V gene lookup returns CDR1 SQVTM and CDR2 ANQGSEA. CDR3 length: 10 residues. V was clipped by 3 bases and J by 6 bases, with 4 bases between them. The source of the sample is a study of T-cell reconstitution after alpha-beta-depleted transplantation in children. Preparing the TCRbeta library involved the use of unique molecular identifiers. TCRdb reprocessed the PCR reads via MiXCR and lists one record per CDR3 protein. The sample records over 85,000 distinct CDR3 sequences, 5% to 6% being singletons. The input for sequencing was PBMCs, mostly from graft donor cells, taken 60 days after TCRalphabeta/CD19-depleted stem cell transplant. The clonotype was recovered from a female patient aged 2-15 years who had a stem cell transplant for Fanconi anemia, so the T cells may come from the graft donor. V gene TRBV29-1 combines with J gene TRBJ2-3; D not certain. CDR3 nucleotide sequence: TGCAGCGTTGAGGGGGATACGCAGTATTTT. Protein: CSVEGDTQYF.